This record covers a single T cell receptor (beta chain). This sample is drawn from a study of blood T cell repertoires in COVID-19. Participants were aged roughly 18 to 90 years, lived in 20 to 25 US areas, and enrolled virtually. Assay used: immunoSEQ multiplex PCR; TCRdb lists only in-frame clones, some missing. This sample has hundreds of thousands of clones; about 80% occur once, and the top ten carry under 4.5%. Germline CDR1 and CDR2: LNHDA and SQIVND (reference sequence). Deletions cut 2 bases from V and 6 bases from J, with 12 bases between. This CDR3 is built from 14 residues. Sequenced input: PBMCs or T cells enriched from blood (not recorded which). The chain uses TRBV19 and TRBJ2-3; D is uncertain. The clonotype comes from a man aged 30-40 years with acute COVID-19. CDR3 bases: TGTGCCAGTAGTATAAGCGATTTGCCCGATACGCAGTATTTT. Amino acids: CASSISDLPDTQYF.